This is a list of T cell receptor beta chains from one sample in a study of human T cells and chemical hapten exposure. TCRdb recomputed calls from the RACE reads with MiXCR, one row per CDR3 protein. The table lists 130,000 or so distinct CDR3 sequences, approximately 8.3% of them singletons. The sequenced sample was whole blood. Receptors were obtained from a male donor in good health. Some clones in this sample may be carry-over from other donors' samples. Each CDR3 is given with its conserved first and last residue. D genes are given only for firm matches. Clone size is shown for a subset of rows, as once, few, many or a class of expanded clone.

j_gene | d_gene | abundance | v_gene | CDR3nt | CDR3aa
TRBJ2-3 | . | few | TRBV7-2 | TGTGCCAGCAGCCTCAAGGGACACAGGATCACAGATACGCAGTATTTT | CASSLKGHRITDTQYF
TRBJ2-2 | . | . | TRBV5-1 | TGCGCCAGCAGCAACCGGACAGCCACCGGGGAGCTGTTTTTT | CASSNRTATGELFF
TRBJ1-1 | . | many | TRBV7-2 | TGTGCCAGCAGCTCTCATCAGGGAACTGAAGCTTTCTTT | CASSSHQGTEAFF
TRBJ2-7 | TRBD1 | many | TRBV6-5 | TGTGCCAGCAGTTCGACAGGGGCTTACGAGCAGTACTTC | CASSSTGAYEQYF
TRBJ2-1 | . | . | TRBV5-1 | TGCGCCAGCAGCTTGGCCCCTCCCGGGGTCAATGAGCAGTTCTTC | CASSLAPPGVNEQFF
TRBJ1-3 | TRBD1 | . | TRBV7-6 | TGTGCCAGCAGCCCAGGGACAGGGACAGCAAACACCATATATTTT | CASSPGTGTANTIYF
TRBJ2-5 | . | . | TRBV25-1 | TGTGCCAGCAGTGAAACTGGGGGGCTAATAAAAATGGAGACCCAGTACTTC | CASSETGGLIKMETQYF
TRBJ2-2 | TRBD2 | few | TRBV5-5 | TGTGCCAGCAGCTTGGAGGGTCTAGCGGGTGGCGGGGAGCTGTTTTTT | CASSLEGLAGGGELFF
TRBJ2-1 | . | few | TRBV6-1 | TGTGCCAGCACCCCCGGAAACTACAATGAGCAGTTCTTC | CASTPGNYNEQFF
TRBJ1-2 | TRBD1 | . | TRBV15 | TGTGCCACCAGCAGAGAGGTCGAAAGTTGGGACAGGGGGTCGAACTATGGCTACACCTTC | CATSREVESWDRGSNYGYTF
TRBJ2-7 | TRBD1 | . | TRBV6-1 | TGTGCCAGCAGTGAGGAACAGGGGAACCACGAGCAGTACTTC | CASSEEQGNHEQYF
TRBJ1-1 | . | . | TRBV12-3/TRBV12-4 | TGTGCCAGCAGTTTAGGAGGGGGGTTCACTGAAGCTTTCTTT | CASSLGGGFTEAFF
TRBJ2-3 | . | many | TRBV5-6 | TGTGCCAGCAGCTGGCTGACTGTGCGGGGCACAGATACGCAGTATTTT | CASSWLTVRGTDTQYF
TRBJ2-7 | TRBD1 | . | TRBV7-9 | TGTGCCAGCAGCTCCCAGGGGGCGGGGTACGAGCAGTACTTC | CASSSQGAGYEQYF
TRBJ2-5 | . | few | TRBV4-1 | TGCGCCAGCAGCCAAGAACAGCGAGGAGAGACCCAGTACTTC | CASSQEQRGETQYF
TRBJ2-3 | . | . | TRBV29-1 | TGCAGCGTTGGGACAACCCCATGGCCCAGCACAGATACGCAGTATTTT | CSVGTTPWPSTDTQYF
TRBJ2-7 | TRBD2 | . | TRBV10-3 | TGTGCCATCAGTGATGGGACTAGCGGGGGGCGGCAGTACTTC | CAISDGTSGGRQYF
TRBJ1-5 | TRBD1 | . | TRBV10-3 | TGTGCCATCAGTGACACAGGGGGTAGCAATCAGCCCCAGCATTTT | CAISDTGGSNQPQHF
TRBJ1-5 | . | . | TRBV15 | TGTGCCACCAGTATGAAGATGGGGGGCAGGGGAAATCAGCCCCAGCATTTT | CATSMKMGGRGNQPQHF
TRBJ2-3 | . | . | TRBV4-1 | TGCGCCAGCAGCCAAGAGTCCTTATGGACAGATACGCAGTATTTT | CASSQESLWTDTQYF
TRBJ2-1 | . | . | TRBV6-2/TRBV6-3 | TGTGCCAGCAGTTACGCCGGGACACCGTACAATGAGCAGTTCTTC | CASSYAGTPYNEQFF
TRBJ2-2 | . | . | TRBV27 | TGTGCCAGCAGTTTATCGAGCACCGGGGAGCTGTTTTTT | CASSLSSTGELFF
TRBJ2-1 | . | . | TRBV18 | TGTGCCAGCTCACCACGTCGGGAGCGGGATGAGCAGTTCTTC | CASSPRRERDEQFF
TRBJ2-1 | . | few | TRBV7-6 | TGTGCCAGCAGCTTAGGAGGCGGGTTGAGCTCCTACAATGAGCAGTTCTTC | CASSLGGGLSSYNEQFF
TRBJ1-5 | . | many | TRBV20-1 | TGCAGTGCGACTACAGGGAACGGTCAGCCCCAGCATTTT | CSATTGNGQPQHF
TRBJ2-5 | . | . | TRBV9 | TGTGCCAGCAGCGTAGGGGGTCAAGAGACCCAGTACTTC | CASSVGGQETQYF
TRBJ2-7 | . | few | TRBV12-3/TRBV12-4 | TGTGCCAGCAGTTACTCCCTAGGGGTCTACGAGCAGTACTTC | CASSYSLGVYEQYF
TRBJ2-7 | TRBD2 | many | TRBV5-1 | TGCGCCAGCACCGCGGGGGAGGTAGGCGAGCAGTACTTC | CASTAGEVGEQYF
TRBJ2-2 | TRBD2 | . | TRBV6-1 | TGTGCCAGCAGGGGACTAGCGGGGGCGTTGAACACCGGGGAGCTGTTTTTT | CASRGLAGALNTGELFF
TRBJ2-7 | . | . | TRBV6-5 | TGTGCCAGCAGTTACTTCGGTGCGGGGCCCTACGAGCAGTACTTC | CASSYFGAGPYEQYF
TRBJ2-5 | TRBD2 | many | TRBV3-1 | TGTGCCAGCAGCCAGTATAGCGGGGAAGAGACCCAGTACTTC | CASSQYSGEETQYF
TRBJ2-7 | TRBD2 | few | TRBV12-5 | TGTGCTAGTGGTTTGCATCCTAGCGGGGCCTACGAGCAGTACTTC | CASGLHPSGAYEQYF
TRBJ2-4 | TRBD1 | many | TRBV4-2 | TGTGCCAGCAGCCACTGGCCGGGACAGGGGTCGAAAAACATTCAGTACTTC | CASSHWPGQGSKNIQYF
TRBJ2-7 | TRBD2 | many | TRBV11-2 | TGTGCCAGCAGCCCCGGCGGGAGGGCCGAAGAGCAGTACTTC | CASSPGGRAEEQYF
TRBJ2-7 | . | . | TRBV20-1 | TGCAGTGCTGGGCGGGGTTCCCTCTTCTACGAGCAGTACTTC | CSAGRGSLFYEQYF
TRBJ2-3 | TRBD1 | many | TRBV29-1 | TGCAGCGTCGAGAGACAGGGAGCAGATACGCAGTATTTT | CSVERQGADTQYF
TRBJ2-5 | . | few | TRBV10-3 | TGTGCCATCAGTGAGTCGGTCGGCCGAGTCCAAGAGACCCAGTACTTC | CAISESVGRVQETQYF
TRBJ1-5 | TRBD1 | . | TRBV6-2/TRBV6-3 | TGTGCCAGCACCGATACCGGACAGGGAAGTCAGCCCCAGCATTTT | CASTDTGQGSQPQHF
TRBJ2-7 | . | few | TRBV30 | TGTGCCTGGAGTCCCGCAGGGACCGAGCAGTACTTC | CAWSPAGTEQYF
TRBJ1-2 | . | few | TRBV9 | TGTGCCAGCAGTGCCCTCGGTACAGCGACATACTATGGCTACACCTTC | CASSALGTATYYGYTF
TRBJ2-2 | . | many | TRBV7-6 | TGTGCCAGCAGCTTAGGTGGGGGGCTCGGAACCGGGGAGCTGTTTTTT | CASSLGGGLGTGELFF